This TCR beta chain comes out of a study of CD8 T cells in ankylosing spondylitis. The study, taken as a whole, reports: Among TCR beta sequences, a motif of eight highly homologous variants appeared characteristic of ankylosing spondylitis blood.

The CDR3 runs 14 residues. Germline lookup yields CDR1 SGHVS and CDR2 FQNEAQ. After removal of 0 bases from V and 3 bases from J, the junction contained 2 bases not matched to a gene. This clonotype was observed many times. The target antigen is unknown. TCRdb reanalysed the 5' RACE reads using MiXCR and keeps one entry per CDR3 protein. The table includes about 130,000 distinct CDR3 sequences, roughly 17% detected once. The clonotype originates from a male donor with ankylosing spondylitis. Sequences were obtained from blood, either unsorted or a sorted T cell fraction (not recorded which). V gene TRBV7-8 combines with J gene TRBJ2-7, with TRBD1 matching 7 bases. CDR3 amino acids: CASSLAGTDYEQYF. The CDR3 DNA sequence: TGTGCCAGCAGCTTAGCGGGGACAGACTACGAGCAGTACTTC.